This T cell receptor beta chain was identified during a study of blood T cell repertoires in COVID-19. In the original processing: Amplification of reference gene primers provided the estimated nucleated cell counts. Sequencing used immunoSEQ multiplex PCR; TCRdb keeps in-frame clones, though not all of them. V, J and clone size derive from that table, while D and trimming were established from the DNA sequence. The profile shows about 310,000 clones, approximately 90% of them singletons. Participants were aged about 18 to 95 years, lived in about 26 US areas, and enrolled virtually. Participant-given clinical history determined each cohort assignment. Symptom resolution, clearance, or two negative PCRs marked donors in Cohort 3 as recovered. The sequence came from a woman aged 40 to 50 who had recovered from COVID-19. The sample taken for sequencing was PBMCs or T cells enriched from blood (not recorded which).

CDR3 DNA sequence: TGTGCCAGCAGTGGCCGGGACAGGTTCAATCAGCCCCAGCATTTT. This sequence encodes CASSGRDRFNQPQHF. This chain joins TRBV2 and TRBJ1-5; TRBD1 aligns across 8 bases. Germline CDR1 SNHLY, CDR2 FYNNEI. The CDR3 has 15 amino acids. Germline trimming cut 4 bases from V and 3 bases from J; bases unmatched to any gene: 5.